Shown below are 31 T cell receptor beta chains from a single sample sequenced in a study of early T cells in non-severe SARS-CoV-2 infection. TCRdb called the 5' RACE reads again in MiXCR, with one record for every CDR3 protein. The sample lists about 69,000 distinct CDR3 sequences; 8.5% to 10% were seen once. The sequencing input was whole blood. Every receptor here comes from an adult who was a healthcare worker with PCR-confirmed SARS-CoV-2 infection or an uninfected control (not recorded which).

The table lists this clonotype with a few counts. The chain joins TRBV6-5 to TRBJ2-5, with TRBD1 identical over 8 bases. This CDR3 spans 14 amino acids. Germline CDR1 reads MNHEY; CDR2 reads SVGAGI. V shed 6 bases and J 2 bases; nucleotides not matched to a gene: 5. In DNA form, the CDR3 reads TGTGCCAGCAGCGCAGGGGGCTTGCAAGAGACCCAGTACTTC. It translates to CASSAGGLQETQYF.

The chain has TRBV20-1 and TRBJ2-7; 7 nucleotides align to TRBD1. Per the germline V gene, CDR1 is DFQATT and CDR2 is SNEGSKA (reference sequence). The CDR3 runs to 13 residues. The V and J ends lost 3 bases and 5 bases, in that order; junction bases with no gene match: 7. The CDR3 loop is CSARETGMHEQYF. In nucleotides, the CDR3 is TGCAGTGCTAGGGAGACAGGGATGCACGAGCAGTACTTC.

The chain has TRBV7-9 and TRBJ1-1; TRBD1 is a possible D gene (6 bases). Germline V CDR1 and CDR2: SEHNR, FQNEAQ (reference sequence). The CDR3 loop spans 17 amino acids. Trimming left V 5 bases short and J 0 bases short, with 19 bases between. In DNA form, the CDR3 reads TGTGCCAGCAGCGCCCCCAGGGGACTTGACATGAACACTGAAGCTTTCTTT. This translates into CASSAPRGLDMNTEAFF.

This clonotype was counted only a few times. V gene TRBV19 combines with J gene TRBJ2-4; 8 bases are shared with TRBD1. V gave up 6 bases and J gave up 1 base; unmatched junction bases: 5. The length of the CDR3 is 15 residues. Germline CDR1 is LNHDA and CDR2 is SQIVND (reference sequence). This CDR3 reads CASRDRDLAKNIQYF. DNA of the CDR3: TGTGCCAGTAGGGACAGGGATTTGGCCAAAAACATTCAGTACTTC.

CDR3 amino acids: CSAGPTTGGAETQYF. For the CDR3, the DNA is TGCAGTGCAGGGCCTACGACAGGGGGCGCCGAGACCCAGTACTTC. V gene TRBV20-1 combines with J gene TRBJ2-5, with 10 bases that match TRBD1. Looked up from germline, CDR1 is DFQATT and CDR2 is SNEGSKA (reference sequence). With 6 bases clipped from V and 5 bases from J, the junction kept 12 bases outside the gene matches. The CDR3 contains 15 residues.

This clonotype was recorded many times. The chain has TRBV27 and TRBJ1-2, with D maybe TRBD1 (5 bases). The CDR3 sequence is 15 residues long. Trimming shortened V by 3 bases and J by 0 bases, and 11 bases separated the two germline ends. The V gene's germline CDR1 is MNHEY and CDR2 SMNVEV (reference sequence). In DNA, the CDR3 is TGTGCCAGCAGTTTTACTCCAGGGTCTAACTATGGCTACACCTTC. Its translation: CASSFTPGSNYGYTF.

This clonotype was detected many times. The V gene is TRBV7-3, the J gene TRBJ2-1, with D perhaps TRBD1 (5 bases). Germline CDR1 is SGHTA and CDR2 is FQGTGA. The V end was cut by 1 base, the J end by 3 bases, with 22 bases between. The CDR3 runs to 19 residues. The CDR3 DNA reads as TGTGCCAGCAGCTTAAGGGGCCGAGACACAAGGGAACTCTACAATGAGCAGTTCTTC. It specifies CASSLRGRDTRELYNEQFF.

There are a few counts of this clonotype. The V gene is TRBV7-2, the J gene TRBJ2-3, with 7 bases lining up with TRBD2. The J segment lost 2 bases and the V segment lost 8 bases, leaving 4 bases of the junction unmatched. This CDR3 region has 13 residues. Germline V gene data show CDR1 as SGHTA and CDR2 as FQGNSA. The CDR3 spells CASPSGSTDTQYF. The CDR3 bases are TGTGCCAGCCCTAGCGGCTCCACAGATACGCAGTATTTT.

Ten or more counts support this clonotype. The rearrangement joins TRBV4-2 to TRBJ2-2, with 12 bases identical to TRBD2. The length of the CDR3 is 16 residues. CDR1 and CDR2 from the germline V gene are LGHNA and YNFKEQ. Losses at the gene ends were 4 bases for V and 5 bases for J; bases not matched to a gene: 5. Here the CDR3 reads CASSRSGTSGTGELFF. CDR3 DNA sequence: TGTGCCAGCAGCCGTTCCGGGACTAGCGGGACCGGGGAGCTGTTTTTT.

This clonotype came up many times. This chain joins TRBV9 and TRBJ2-2, with D hard to call. CDR1 and CDR2 from the germline V gene are SGDLS and YYNGEE. The CDR3 is made up of 13 amino acids. Trimming cost V 0 bases and J 4 bases, with 4 bases left between them. CDR3 in DNA: TGTGCCAGCAGCGTAGAGGTCACCGGGGAGCTGTTTTTT. Translating gives CASSVEVTGELFF.

This clonotype was detected once. A read error is possible here, since a much larger clone lies one base away. This CDR3 reads CASCVGQTTDTQYF. In DNA, the CDR3 is TGTGCCAGCTGTGTCGGTCAGACCACAGATACGCAGTATTTT. This sequence joins TRBV2 and TRBJ2-3; D is ambiguous. Germline assignment: CDR1 SNHLY and CDR2 FYNNEI. This CDR3 comprises 14 residues. Trimming left V 8 bases short and J 2 bases short, with 14 bases between.

Many counts were recorded for this clonotype. V and J are TRBV2 and TRBJ2-7; a weak D match, TRBD2 (6 bases). CDR1 is SNHLY and CDR2 is FYNNEI in the germline V gene. The CDR3 runs to 15 residues. V dropped 6 bases and J dropped 2 bases, with 17 bases sitting between them. The CDR3 here is CASSGVGGLTYEQYF. The DNA for the CDR3 is TGTGCCAGCAGCGGAGTTGGGGGGTTAACCTACGAGCAGTACTTC.

The chain joins TRBV6-5 to TRBJ1-1; D ambiguous. CDR3 size: 14 residues. Trimming shortened V by 10 bases and J by 4 bases, and 19 bases separated the two germline ends. The germline V gene encodes CDR1 MNHEY and CDR2 SVGAGI. The CDR3 coding sequence is TGTGCCACTCTTAAAGCTTGGGAGGGCACTGAAGCTTTCTTT. It is translated as CATLKAWEGTEAFF.

This clonotype was seen at least ten times. The V call is TRBV10-3, the J call TRBJ2-5; TRBD2 aligns across 13 bases. The CDR3 has 15 residues. The J segment lost 4 bases and the V segment lost 2 bases, leaving 1 base of the junction unmatched. The germline CDR1 and CDR2 sequences are ENHRY and SYGVKD. In DNA, the CDR3 is TGTGCCATCAGTGAGGGACTAGCGGGAGTAGAGACCCAGTACTTC. Amino acid sequence: CAISEGLAGVETQYF.

This clonotype appeared many times. The chain couples TRBV7-9 to TRBJ2-7, with 7 bases fitting TRBD1. CDR1 is SEHNR, CDR2 FQNEAQ, per germline (reference sequence). The length of the CDR3 is 14 residues. V shed 3 bases and J 2 bases; nucleotides not matched to a gene: 4. CDR3 nucleotide sequence: TGTGCCAGCAGCTTGGACAGGCCTCCCTACGAGCAGTACTTC. Amino acids: CASSLDRPPYEQYF.

This clonotype was detected ten times or more. The CDR3 bases are TGTGCCAGCAGCCCGGGGACAGGGTCTCGGGAGACCCAGTACTTC. Its protein product is CASSPGTGSRETQYF. This rearrangement joins TRBV11-3 to TRBJ2-5; 9 bases match TRBD1. With 5 bases clipped from V and 5 bases from J, the junction kept 9 bases outside the gene matches. CDR1 SGHNT and CDR2 YENEEA come from the germline V gene. This CDR3 has 15 amino acids.

This clonotype was counted at least ten times. This rearrangement joins TRBV3-1 to TRBJ2-1; D uncertain. This CDR3 is 13 amino acids long. Germline V gene lookup returns CDR1 LGHDT and CDR2 YNNKEL (reference sequence). V lost 0 bases and J lost 2, with 2 bases in between. CDR3 in DNA: TGTGCCAGCAGCCAAGACACCTACAATGAGCAGTTCTTC. Amino acids: CASSQDTYNEQFF.

This clonotype has a count of ten or more. V and J are TRBV7-2 and TRBJ1-4; D not certain. Trimming removed 2 bases at V and 8 bases at J, with 9 bases between. The CDR3 is 13 residues long. Germline-derived CDR1 and CDR2 are SGHTA and FQGNSA. CDR3 amino acids: CASSLKAWEKLFF. The CDR3 nucleotides are TGTGCCAGCAGCTTAAAGGCGTGGGAAAAACTGTTTTTT.

This clonotype has just a few counts. V usage is TRBV5-1 and J usage is TRBJ2-2, with 15 nucleotides matching TRBD2. The CDR3 runs 22 residues. The V gene's germline CDR1 is SGHRS and CDR2 YFSETQ. V gave up 4 bases and J gave up 3 bases; unmatched junction bases: 19. CDR3 sequence: CASSPRGGLAGGTNVDTGELFF. In DNA form, the CDR3 reads TGCGCCAGCAGCCCCCGGGGGGGACTAGCGGGAGGCACTAACGTGGACACCGGGGAGCTGTTTTTT.

The chain uses TRBV29-1 and TRBJ1-6, with D unresolved. CDR1 and CDR2 (germline): SQVTM, ANQGSEA. With 6 bases removed from V and 9 bases from J, the gap between germline ends came to 6 bases. The CDR3 runs to 10 residues. This CDR3 reads CSVVLSPLHF. In DNA form, the CDR3 reads TGCAGCGTCGTCCTTTCACCCCTCCACTTT.

The table lists this clonotype with many counts. The rearrangement links TRBV6-2 or TRBV6-3 to TRBJ2-6; no reliable D call. Germline CDR1 and CDR2: MNHEY and SVGEGT. This CDR3 is built from 16 residues. The germline V and J ends were trimmed by 7 bases and 0 bases, with 13 bases remaining between them. The CDR3 sequence is CASTPWQTSGANVLTF. CDR3 coding DNA: TGTGCCAGCACCCCGTGGCAGACCTCTGGGGCCAACGTCCTGACTTTC.

This clonotype appeared a few times. For the CDR3, the DNA is TGTGCCAGCAGCTCCGACAGGGGGCGCACCGGGGAGCTGTTTTTT. Encoded protein: CASSSDRGRTGELFF. V usage is TRBV7-8 and J usage is TRBJ2-2; 10 positions match TRBD1. After removal of 4 bases from V and 4 bases from J, the junction contained 3 bases not matched to a gene. Germline lookup yields CDR1 SGHVS and CDR2 FQNEAQ. CDR3 length: 15 residues. Variable domain in full (rest from reference TRBV7-8 and TRBJ2-2): GAGVSQSPRYKVAKRGQDVALRCDPISGHVSLFWYQQALGQGPEFLTYFQNEAQLDKSGLPSDRFFAERPEGSVSTLKIQRTQQEDSAVYLCASSSDRGRTGELFFGEGSRLTVL.

This clonotype was recorded a few times. The chain couples TRBV29-1 to TRBJ2-5, with D possibly TRBD2 on 5 matching bases. This CDR3 is built from 11 residues. Germline lookup yields CDR1 SQVTM and CDR2 ANQGSEA. The CDR3 DNA reads as TGCAGAGCGGAGTTCCAAGAGACCCAGTACTTC. Protein product: CRAEFQETQYF.

This clonotype appeared a few times. The chain links TRBV29-1 to TRBJ2-2; D perhaps matches TRBD1 (6 bases). The CDR3 consists of 16 residues. From germline, CDR1 is SQVTM and CDR2 ANQGSEA. V lost 6 bases to trimming and J lost 2 bases, with 19 bases between them. Here the CDR3 DNA reads TGCAGCGTGGCTTATACGTCAGGGGAAAACACCGGGGAGCTGTTTTTT. It encodes CSVAYTSGENTGELFF.

The table lists this clonotype with a few counts. The V gene is TRBV5-1, the J gene TRBJ2-3, with TRBD2 identical over 10 bases. CDR1 is SGHRS and CDR2 is YFSETQ in the germline V gene. With V trimmed by 3 bases and J by 4 bases, 11 bases remained unmatched. The CDR3 runs to 17 residues. CDR3 amino acids: CASSSPSGSRGADTQYF. CDR3 coding DNA: TGCGCCAGCAGCTCACCTAGCGGGAGTAGAGGCGCAGATACGCAGTATTTT.

This clonotype has at least ten counts. J is TRBJ2-7 and V is TRBV20-1; perhaps D is TRBD1 or TRBD2 (6 bases each). The V end was cut by 0 bases, the J end by 2 bases, with 14 bases between. CDR1 and CDR2 (germline): DFQATT, SNEGSKA (reference sequence). CDR3 size: 15 residues. The CDR3 coding sequence is TGCAGTGCTAGAGAAGTACAGGGACTTACCTACGAGCAGTACTTC. Translating it yields CSAREVQGLTYEQYF.

This clonotype was counted at least ten times. This chain uses TRBV5-1 with TRBJ2-2; unclear D gene. V lost 0 bases, J lost 6 bases, and 9 bases lay in between. Germline assignment: CDR1 SGHRS and CDR2 YFSETQ. CDR3 length equals 14 residues. The CDR3 loop reads CASSLGPTAGELFF. In DNA form, the CDR3 reads TGCGCCAGCAGCTTGGGTCCGACCGCCGGGGAGCTGTTTTTT.

The rearrangement uses TRBV29-1 and TRBJ2-2; no clear D gene. Germline V gene sequence: CDR1 SQVTM, CDR2 ANQGSEA. V was pared by 4 bases and J by 0 bases, with 6 bases between. The CDR3 consists of 13 residues. CDR3 sequence (DNA): TGCAGCGTTGCCACGCCGAACACCGGGGAGCTGTTTTTT. Protein sequence: CSVATPNTGELFF.

The chain couples TRBV30 to TRBJ2-5, with 9 positions matching TRBD1. V shed 0 bases and J 4 bases; nucleotides not matched to a gene: 6. CDR3 length: 15 residues. The germline V gene encodes CDR1 GTSNPN and CDR2 SVGIG (reference sequence). This chain's CDR3 is CAWSVPGTGIETQYF. The CDR3 DNA is TGTGCCTGGAGTGTACCCGGGACAGGGATAGAGACCCAGTACTTC.

This chain links TRBV28 with TRBJ1-4; D may be TRBD1 (6 bases). CDR3 length equals 14 residues. V lost 10 bases and J lost 8, with 20 bases in between. Germline V gene data show CDR1 as MDHEN and CDR2 as SYDVKM. CDR3 coding DNA: TGTGCCATCCAAGAGACAGGAGAGAGGGAAAAACTGTTTTTT. Its protein product is CAIQETGEREKLFF.

The table lists this clonotype with a few counts. The rearrangement uses TRBV2 and TRBJ1-1; TRBD1 might be the D (5 bases). Germline V gives CDR1 SNHLY, CDR2 FYNNEI. V was cut by 6 bases and J by 7 bases, with 12 bases left in between. The CDR3 sequence is 12 residues long. The CDR3 here is CASRGEGYEAFF. Here the CDR3 DNA reads TGTGCCAGCAGGGGGGAGGGATATGAAGCTTTCTTT.